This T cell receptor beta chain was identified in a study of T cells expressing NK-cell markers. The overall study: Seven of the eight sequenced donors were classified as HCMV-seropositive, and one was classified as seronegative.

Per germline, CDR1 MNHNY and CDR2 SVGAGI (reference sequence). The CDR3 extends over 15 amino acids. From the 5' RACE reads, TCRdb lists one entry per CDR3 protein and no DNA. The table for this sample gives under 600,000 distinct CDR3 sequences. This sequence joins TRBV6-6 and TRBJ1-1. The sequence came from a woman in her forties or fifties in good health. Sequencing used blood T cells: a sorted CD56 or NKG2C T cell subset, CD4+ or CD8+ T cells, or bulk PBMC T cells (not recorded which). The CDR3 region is CASSYSGVPNTEAFF.